These T cell receptor beta chains were read from a single sample in a study of graft-versus-host responses after intestinal transplantation. Generated by immunoSEQ multiplex PCR, the TCRdb table keeps only in-frame clones and is missing some. The sample carries more than 30,000 clones, around 87% recorded once. The sample consisted of ileum tissue, taken 200 to 210 days after intestinal transplant. The receptors originated from a human patient who received an intestinal transplant, so some T cells may come from the graft donor. CDR3s include the opening cysteine and the closing phenylalanine or tryptophan. Fields, in order: D gene, V gene, J gene, clone size, CDR3 DNA, CDR3 protein. A D gene is named only where the DNA matches it firmly. Clone size is stated in some rows and not others, as once, few, many or a class when expanded.

.	TRBV15	TRBJ1-3	.	TGTGCCACCAGCAGAGGGTCCTACAGGGATGGAAACACCATATATTTT	CATSRGSYRDGNTIYF
.	TRBV11-3	TRBJ2-2	.	TGTGCCAGCAGCTTAGCCCCGGGTGGGGAGCTGTTTTTT	CASSLAPGGELFF
TRBD2	TRBV7-3	TRBJ2-7	.	TGTGCCAGCAGCCCGAGCGGGAGTCTCGACGAGCAGTACTTC	CASSPSGSLDEQYF
TRBD2	TRBV5-4	TRBJ2-7	.	TGTGCCAGCAGCTTGTGGCTAGCGGGCAACGGCGAGCAGTACTTC	CASSLWLAGNGEQYF
.	TRBV7-3	TRBJ2-2	.	TGTGCCAGCAGCTTTGAGCCAAGGCCCGGGGAGCTGTTTTTT	CASSFEPRPGELFF
.	TRBV5-1	TRBJ1-2	.	TGCGCCAGCAGCTTGTACCAACAGCATAACTATGGCTACACCTTC	CASSLYQQHNYGYTF
.	TRBV7-8	TRBJ1-2	.	TGTGCCAGCAGCGGAAACACGGGGTACTATGGCTACACCTTC	CASSGNTGYYGYTF
.	TRBV7-9	TRBJ2-1	.	TGTGCCAGCAGCTTCGCGGCATTCAATGAGCAGTTCTTC	CASSFAAFNEQFF
.	TRBV9	TRBJ2-7	.	TGTGCCAGCAGCGTAGACCCAAGCTTCTCCTACGAGCAGTACTTC	CASSVDPSFSYEQYF
.	TRBV18	TRBJ1-1	.	TGTGCCAGCTCACCCTCCATGAACACTGAAGCTTTCTTT	CASSPSMNTEAFF
TRBD1	TRBV28	TRBJ2-7	.	TGTGCCAGCAGTTATACAGGGGGCAACTACGAGCAGTACTTC	CASSYTGGNYEQYF
.	TRBV2	TRBJ1-6	.	TGTGCCAGCAGGGCACCGGCGGGGAATTCACCCCTCCACTTT	CASRAPAGNSPLHF
.	TRBV19	TRBJ2-1	.	TGTGCCAGTAGTATCCCCGGTCCAGTATACAATGAGCAGTTCTTC	CASSIPGPVYNEQFF
.	TRBV28	TRBJ1-2	.	TGTGCCAGCAGTTGGGGGGAGGTCTATGGCTACACCTTC	CASSWGEVYGYTF
.	TRBV30	TRBJ1-2	.	TGTGCCTGGAGCGCTACCGGGGGCGGCTACACCTTC	CAWSATGGGYTF
.	TRBV27	TRBJ2-7	.	TGTGCCAGCTGGGACGTGGGGGTCGGGCAGTACTTC	CASWDVGVGQYF
.	TRBV9	TRBJ2-3	.	TGTGCCAGCAGTCAAAGCGCAGATACGCAGTATTTT	CASSQSADTQYF
.	TRBV7-2	TRBJ2-5	.	TGTGCCAGCAGAGGACTACGGGGGGAGACCCAGTACTTC	CASRGLRGETQYF
TRBD1	TRBV5-1	TRBJ2-3	.	TGCGCCAGCAGCGGACAGGGAGCAGATACGCAGTATTTT	CASSGQGADTQYF
.	TRBV6-5	TRBJ2-1	.	TGTGCCAGCAGAAAGGTCCCTTACAATGAGCAGTTCTTC	CASRKVPYNEQFF
.	TRBV6-1	TRBJ1-5	.	TGTGCCAGCAGTGATCAGGGGCAGGGGATTAATCAGCCCCAGCATTTT	CASSDQGQGINQPQHF
.	TRBV7-7	TRBJ2-5	.	TGTGCCAGCAGCGCCCGCGGGGGCCGGGGAGAGACCCAGTACTTC	CASSARGGRGETQYF
.	TRBV2	TRBJ2-1	few	TGTGCCACCGAGGGGAAAGCGAACAATGAGCAGTTCTTC	CATEGKANNEQFF
.	TRBV30	TRBJ1-6	once	TGTGCCTGGAGTAAAAATAATTCACCCCTCCACTTT	CAWSKNNSPLHF
TRBD1	TRBV9	TRBJ1-4	.	TGTGCCAGCATACCCCGGGACAGGGAGTTTTTT	CASIPRDREFF
.	TRBV28	TRBJ2-5	.	TGTGCCAGCAGTTTAAAGGAGACCCAGTACTTC	CASSLKETQYF
TRBD2	TRBV2	TRBJ2-5	.	TGTGCCAGCATGTGGCAGGGGAAAATGGGATCGTCTAGCGGGCAAGAGACCCAGTACTTC	CASMWQGKMGSSSGQETQYF
TRBD2	TRBV11-2	TRBJ2-5	.	TGTGCCAGCAGCTTGTCACTAGCGGGAGAGACCCAGTACTTC	CASSLSLAGETQYF
.	TRBV18	TRBJ1-3	.	TGTGCCAGCTCACCACGGTTGGAGGGGAGAGGTTCTGGAAACACCATATATTTT	CASSPRLEGRGSGNTIYF
TRBD1	TRBV5-8	TRBJ1-1	.	TGTGCCAGCAGCTCGGACAGGGGGAGGACTGAAGCTTTCTTT	CASSSDRGRTEAFF
TRBD1	TRBV29-1	TRBJ2-5	.	TGCAGCGTTGAGGGGACAGGGGAAGAGACCCAGTACTTC	CSVEGTGEETQYF
TRBD1	TRBV19	TRBJ1-2	.	TGTGCCAGTAGGACGACAGGGGATCGGGATGGCTACACCTTC	CASRTTGDRDGYTF
TRBD1	TRBV4-1	TRBJ1-1	.	TGCGCCAGCAGCCCGCGACAGGGGGCGAACACTGAAGCTTTCTTT	CASSPRQGANTEAFF
.	TRBV15	TRBJ2-7	.	TGTGCCACCAGCAGAGAGGGGCGCTACGAGCAGTACTTC	CATSREGRYEQYF
TRBD1	TRBV2	TRBJ2-3	.	TGTGCCAGCCGACAGGGTTATGGCACAGATACGCAGTATTTT	CASRQGYGTDTQYF
.	TRBV19	TRBJ2-1	.	TGTGCCAGTAGTATAGCCCATCAGGGGAGCTACAATGAGCAGTTCTTC	CASSIAHQGSYNEQFF
.	TRBV6-6	TRBJ2-2	.	TGTGCCAGCTGGGGGCGGATTAACACCGGGGAGCTGTTTTTT	CASWGRINTGELFF
TRBD2	TRBV7-9	TRBJ2-3	.	TGTGCCAGCAGCTTAATGCGGGCGGGGGGAAGCACAGATACGCAGTATTTT	CASSLMRAGGSTDTQYF
.	TRBV6-1	TRBJ2-7	few	TGTGCCAGCAGTGGCCCGCTGACCTACGAGCAGTACTTC	CASSGPLTYEQYF
TRBD1	TRBV19	TRBJ2-7	.	TGTGCCAGTACCCTGACAGGGCATAATGGCGAGCAGTACTTC	CASTLTGHNGEQYF
.	TRBV6-5	TRBJ2-5	.	TGTGCCAGCAGCAAATCGCAGACCCAGTACTTC	CASSKSQTQYF
TRBD1	TRBV5-1	TRBJ2-7	.	TGCGCCAGCAGACCCGGGACAGGCTACTACGAGCAGTACTTC	CASRPGTGYYEQYF
.	TRBV2	TRBJ1-1	.	TGTGCCAGCGTGCCGGGCCCCGCCCCGAACACTGAAGCTTTCTTT	CASVPGPAPNTEAFF
.	TRBV6-5	TRBJ1-6	.	TGTGCCAGCTCCCCCCGGCAGTACAATTCACCCCTCCACTTT	CASSPRQYNSPLHF